The 25 T cell receptor beta chains reported below all come from one sample, sequenced in a study of T-cell memory formation after mild COVID-19. MiXCR was run by TCRdb on the 5' RACE reads, yielding one entry per CDR3 protein. The top ten hold 7.5% to 9.5% of the sample, which has fewer than 650,000 distinct CDR3 sequences, 20% to 25% seen once. Sequencing was carried out using PBMCs or a T cell subset sorted from them (not recorded which). The receptors here all came from an adult woman who had mild COVID-19 (a few samples of this study predate the infection). Cell type and time point are not known.

This clonotype occurred a few times. The V gene is TRBV12-3 or TRBV12-4, the J gene TRBJ2-1, with TRBD2 as a possible D gene (5 bases). This CDR3 contains 13 residues. V was pared by 4 bases and J by 4 bases, with 8 bases between. Here the CDR3 reads CASSSPGYNEQFF. CDR3 sequence (DNA): TGTGCCAGCAGTTCCCCGGGGTACAATGAGCAGTTCTTC.

There are a few counts of this clonotype. The chain recombines TRBV20-1 with TRBJ1-5, with D perhaps TRBD1 (6 bases). CDR3 length: 14 amino acids. In germline, CDR1 is DFQATT, CDR2 SNEGSKA (reference sequence). V was shortened by 5 bases and J by 0 bases, with 11 bases between the two germline ends. The CDR3 sequence: CSARGGLSNQPQHF. The CDR3 bases are TGCAGTGCTCGGGGGGGGCTTAGCAATCAGCCCCAGCATTTT.

The chain joins TRBV7-9 to TRBJ2-3, with D perhaps matching TRBD1 (6 bases). Germline V gives CDR1 SEHNR, CDR2 FQNEAQ (reference sequence). V gave up 3 bases and J gave up 5 bases, with 12 bases separating them. CDR3 length: 14 residues. The DNA of the CDR3 is TGTGCCAGCAGCTTGCCCAGGGGTTTAGATACGCAGTATTTT. Its protein product is CASSLPRGLDTQYF.

This clonotype was seen only a few times. This chain connects TRBV5-1 to TRBJ1-1, with TRBD1 matching 11 bases. CDR1 is SGHRS, CDR2 YFSETQ, per germline. The CDR3 loop spans 15 amino acids. V shed 0 bases, J shed 7 bases, and the junction held 5 bases outside the gene matches. CDR3 DNA sequence: TGCGCCAGCAGCTTGGGGACAGGGGGCGCAGATGAAGCTTTCTTT. Amino acids: CASSLGTGGADEAFF.

V is TRBV18 and J is TRBJ1-1; the D gene is possibly TRBD1 (5 bases). Trimming pared 5 bases from V and 5 bases from J, leaving 15 bases between. The V gene's germline CDR1 is KGHSH and CDR2 LQKENI. This CDR3 is built from 14 residues. The CDR3 DNA follows: TGTGCCAGCTCAAGGGGTCAAAGTTCAACTGAAGCTTTCTTT. This gives the protein CASSRGQSSTEAFF. Full variable domain (rest looked up from reference TRBV18 and TRBJ1-1): NAGVMQNPRHLVRRRGQEARLRCSPMKGHSHVYWYRQLPEEGLKFMVYLQKENIIDESGMPKERFSAEFPKEGPSILRIQQVVRGDSAAYFCASSRGQSSTEAFFGQGTRLTVV.

This clonotype has a handful of counts. The chain couples TRBV3-1 to TRBJ1-1, with D hard to call. V lost 1 base and J lost 7, with 4 bases in between. The CDR3 loop spans 11 amino acids. The germline V gene has CDR1 LGHDT and CDR2 YNNKEL (reference sequence). The CDR3: CASSQAYEAFF. In DNA form, the CDR3 reads TGTGCCAGCAGCCAAGCTTATGAAGCTTTCTTT.

Regarding this clonotype: Since a much larger clone is just one base distant, this may be a read error. J is TRBJ1-1 and V is TRBV5-1, with 7 bases lining up with TRBD1. The CDR3 has 14 amino acids. Germline V CDR1 and CDR2: SGHRS, YFSETQ. The junction had 5 bases not matched to a gene; V was cut back by 3 bases and J by 3 bases. Here the CDR3 reads CASSSQGVDTEAFF. DNA of the CDR3: TGCGCCAGCAGCTCGCAGGGGGTGGACACTGAAGCTTTCTTT.

This clonotype was seen at least ten times. This CDR3 reads CASSQGTADTQYF. The CDR3 nucleotides read TGTGCCAGCAGCCAAGGTACCGCAGATACGCAGTATTTT. This chain joins TRBV3-1 and TRBJ2-3; D remains unclear. The CDR3 covers 13 residues. Trimming cost V 1 base and J 4 bases, with 6 bases left between them. Looked up from germline, CDR1 is LGHDT and CDR2 is YNNKEL (reference sequence).

The rearrangement uses TRBV5-1 and TRBJ1-4; the match to TRBD1 covers 10 bases. J lost 8 bases, V lost 5 bases, and 3 bases had no gene match. The CDR3 length is 13 residues. From germline, CDR1 is SGHRS and CDR2 YFSETQ. The CDR3 DNA is TGCGCCAGCAGGACAGGGGGCGCGGAAAAACTGTTTTTT. Protein sequence: CASRTGGAEKLFF.

The rearrangement links TRBV6-2 or TRBV6-3 to TRBJ2-7; 12 bases are a match to TRBD2. Trimming cost V 2 bases and J 5 bases; bases outside gene matches: 4. The CDR3 sequence is 15 residues long. The V gene's germline CDR1 is MNHEY and CDR2 SVGEGT. Here the CDR3 reads CASSYELAGGNEQYF. CDR3 DNA sequence: TGTGCCAGCAGTTACGAGCTAGCGGGAGGGAACGAGCAGTACTTC.

The chain is built from TRBV7-9 and TRBJ1-1; D is possibly TRBD1 (6 bases). CDR3 size: 12 residues. Trimming left V 5 bases short and J 7 bases short, with 11 bases between. CDR1 and CDR2 from the germline V gene are SEHNR and FQNEAQ (reference sequence). The CDR3 reads CASSLGQNEAFF. The CDR3 nucleotides read TGTGCCAGCAGCCTAGGACAGAATGAAGCTTTCTTT.

The chain combines TRBV15 with TRBJ1-5; D call uncertain. The ends were cut back, 3 bases at V and 3 bases at J, with 9 bases in the middle. The length of the CDR3 is 14 residues. CDR1 is LNHNV and CDR2 is YYDKDF in the germline V gene (reference sequence). The chain's CDR3 is CATSSRENNQPQHF. The CDR3 bases are TGTGCCACCAGCAGCCGAGAGAACAATCAGCCCCAGCATTTT.

The sample holds a few counts of this clonotype. This sequence joins TRBV4-3 and TRBJ2-7, with 7 bases fitting TRBD2. Germline V CDR1 and CDR2: LGHNA, YSLEER. CDR3 length: 14 residues. V lost 4 bases and J lost 2; bases outside the gene matches: 5. The CDR3 DNA is TGCGCCAGCAGCCCCGACGCGGGGGCCTACGAGCAGTACTTC. It specifies CASSPDAGAYEQYF.

This rearrangement joins TRBV11-2 to TRBJ2-3; 10 bases are shared with TRBD2. Germline trimming cut 5 bases from V and 6 bases from J; bases unmatched to any gene: 8. Germline V gives CDR1 SGHAT, CDR2 FQNNGV. This CDR3 spans 15 amino acids. Written as DNA, the CDR3 is TGTGCCAGCAGCCCCCCAGCGGGGGGGCGGGATACGCAGTATTTT. Protein sequence: CASSPPAGGRDTQYF.

This chain connects TRBV5-1 to TRBJ2-7; D is uncertain. CDR1 is SGHRS and CDR2 is YFSETQ in the germline V gene. The CDR3 is made up of 12 amino acids. Trimming pared 4 bases from V and 6 bases from J, leaving 11 bases between. The CDR3 region is CASSPTLGEQYF. CDR3 sequence (DNA): TGCGCCAGCAGCCCCACCTTGGGCGAGCAGTACTTC.

This clonotype was counted between two and nine times. The V gene is TRBV30, the J gene TRBJ2-3, with D unresolved. In germline, CDR1 is GTSNPN, CDR2 SVGIG (reference sequence). The CDR3 is 15 residues long. With 4 bases removed from V and 1 base from J, the gap between germline ends came to 15 bases. Here the CDR3 DNA reads TGTGCCTGGAATCGAGGTGGAAGCGGCACAGATACGCAGTATTTT. Its protein product is CAWNRGGSGTDTQYF. Together with reference TRBV30 and TRBJ2-3, the CDR3 gives the full variable domain: SQTIHQWPATLVQPVGSPLSLECTVEGTSNPNLYWYRQAAGRGLQLLFYSVGIGQISSEVPQNLSASRPQDRQFILSSKKLLLSDSGFYLCAWNRGGSGTDTQYFGPGTRLTVL.

The chain joins TRBV11-1 to TRBJ2-1, with D possibly TRBD2 on 5 matching bases. V was clipped by 4 bases and J by 5 bases, with 12 bases between them. The CDR3 consists of 14 residues. Per germline, CDR1 SGHAT and CDR2 FQDESV (reference sequence). The CDR3 DNA reads TGTGCCAGCAGCTACGGGAACCGAGACAATGAGCAGTTCTTC. This gives the protein CASSYGNRDNEQFF. Filled out from reference TRBV11-1 and TRBJ2-1, the complete variable domain reads EAEVAQSPRYKITEKSQAVAFWCDPISGHATLYWYRQILGQGPELLVQFQDESVVDDSQLPKDRFSAERLKGVDSTLKIQPAELGDSAMYLCASSYGNRDNEQFFGPGTRLTVL.

Only a few counts were recorded for this clonotype. V usage is TRBV12-3 or TRBV12-4 and J usage is TRBJ1-5, with D perhaps TRBD1 (5 bases). The CDR3 loop spans 16 amino acids. V gave up 3 bases and J gave up 2 bases, with 14 bases separating them. CDR3 sequence: CASSLWWDDGNQPQHF. The CDR3 DNA reads as TGTGCCAGCAGTTTGTGGTGGGACGATGGCAATCAGCCCCAGCATTTT.

This clonotype showed up just a few times. Written as DNA, the CDR3 is TGTGCCACCAGTGATTTCGGGAACGAGCAGTACTTC. This codes for CATSDFGNEQYF. V and J are TRBV24-1 and TRBJ2-7; D may be TRBD2 (5 bases). V was shortened by 1 base and J by 5 bases, with 5 bases between the two germline ends. The CDR3 covers 12 residues. Germline V gene data show CDR1 as KGHDR and CDR2 as SFDVKD.

This clonotype was detected only a few times. This chain uses TRBV7-2 with TRBJ2-7; D ambiguous. The germline CDR1 and CDR2 sequences are SGHTA and FQGNSA. The V gene lost 1 base and the J gene lost 0 bases, with 10 bases spanning the gap. The CDR3 runs to 15 residues. This CDR3 is CASSLGLVLSYEQYF. The CDR3 bases are TGTGCCAGCAGCTTAGGTCTGGTCCTCTCCTACGAGCAGTACTTC.

This rearrangement joins TRBV6-1 to TRBJ1-2; 9 nucleotides align to TRBD1. The V gene's germline CDR1 is MNHNS and CDR2 SASEGT. The trim removed 6 bases at V and 1 base at J, leaving 6 bases unmatched. The CDR3 extends over 15 amino acids. CDR3 coding DNA: TGTGCCAGCAGCACCGGGACAGGGCGTAACTATGGCTACACCTTC. Translation: CASSTGTGRNYGYTF.

This clonotype was observed a handful of times. The chain recombines TRBV9 with TRBJ2-1; D may be TRBD1 or TRBD2 (5 bases each). This CDR3 contains 14 residues. The germline V and J ends were trimmed by 4 bases and 7 bases, with 15 bases remaining between them. Looked up from germline, CDR1 is SGDLS and CDR2 is YYNGEE. CDR3: CASSPERGGNEQFF. CDR3 sequence (DNA): TGTGCCAGCAGCCCAGAAAGGGGCGGGAATGAGCAGTTCTTC. The whole variable domain, filled in from reference TRBV9 and TRBJ2-1, reads DSGVTQTPKHLITATGQRVTLRCSPRSGDLSVYWYQQSLDQGLQFLIQYYNGEERAKGNILERFSAQQFPDLHSELNLSSLELGDSALYFCASSPERGGNEQFFGPGTRLTVL.

In its sample, this clonotype was seen a few times. The rearrangement joins TRBV10-3 to TRBJ1-3; the D gene is possibly TRBD1 (6 bases). This CDR3 is built from 15 residues. V lost 3 bases to trimming and J lost 2 bases, with 11 bases between them. Germline CDR1 reads ENHRY; CDR2 reads SYGVKD. CDR3 DNA: TGTGCCATCAGTGATTCAGGGGTGGCTGGAAACACCATATATTTT. Translating gives CAISDSGVAGNTIYF.

This chain links TRBV4-2 with TRBJ2-2; D not certain. Trimming stripped 4 bases from V and 7 bases from J, with 16 bases between. The V gene's germline CDR1 is LGHNA and CDR2 YNFKEQ. The CDR3 is 15 residues long. The CDR3 nucleotides are TGTGCCAGCAGCCCTCGGGTCGATGGGATCGGGGAGCTGTTTTTT. Translating gives CASSPRVDGIGELFF.

The V gene is TRBV24-1, the J gene TRBJ2-7; the D is unclear. This CDR3 spans 12 amino acids. V shed 4 bases and J shed 4 bases, with 7 bases lying between them. Looked up from germline, CDR1 is KGHDR and CDR2 is SFDVKD. Here the CDR3 DNA reads TGTGCCACCAGTGAATATGGATACGAGCAGTACTTC. Encoded protein: CATSEYGYEQYF.